Listed below are T cell receptor beta chains from one sample, sequenced in a study of CD8 T cells in Susac syndrome. A single record per CDR3 protein comes from TCRdb applying MiXCR to the immunoSEQ multiplex PCR reads. The sample consists of around 130,000 distinct CDR3 sequences, 95% of them appearing once. Sequencing was carried out using CD4+ T cells from PBMCs. The receptors were sampled from a human donor with multiple sclerosis. CDR3s include the opening cysteine and the closing phenylalanine or tryptophan. The order of the fields is clone size, J gene, D gene, V gene, CDR3 DNA, CDR3 protein. A D gene is named only where the DNA matches it firmly. A row's size may be missing; if present it is once, few, many or a size class.

>NA|TRBJ2-5|NA|TRBV3-1
TGTGCCAGCAGCTCGACCAAGACTAGGGGGGAGACCCAGTACTTC
CASSSTKTRGETQYF
>NA|TRBJ2-1|NA|TRBV7-9
TGTGCCAGCAGCTTAGAGGGCCAGAGGAGATTCAATGAGCAGTTCTTC
CASSLEGQRRFNEQFF
>NA|TRBJ1-2|TRBD1|TRBV30
TGTGCCTGGAAGGGCCAGGGGGCTAGGGATGGCTACACCTTC
CAWKGQGARDGYTF
>NA|TRBJ2-5|TRBD2|TRBV4-3
TGCGCCAGCAGCCAAGTTTGGGGGGGACAAGAGACCCAGTACTTC
CASSQVWGGQETQYF
>NA|TRBJ1-2|NA|TRBV7-9
TGTGCCAGCAGCCTCCCGCGGGGGGAGGGTAACTATGGCTACACCTTC
CASSLPRGEGNYGYTF
>NA|TRBJ2-7|TRBD1|TRBV20-1
TGCAGTGCTCCAGACAGGGGGCGCGTCAACGAGCAGTACTTC
CSAPDRGRVNEQYF
>NA|TRBJ2-3|NA|TRBV27
TGTGCCAGCAGTTTATCAACCCGCACAGATACGCAGTATTTT
CASSLSTRTDTQYF
>NA|TRBJ2-7|NA|TRBV20-1
TGCAGTGCTAGAGATTCCCGCGCGGTCTCCTACGAGCAGTACTTC
CSARDSRAVSYEQYF
>NA|TRBJ2-7|NA|TRBV12-3/TRBV12-4
TGTGCCAGCAGCTACGGACGGTCCGAGCAGTACTTC
CASSYGRSEQYF
>NA|TRBJ2-5|NA|TRBV4-1
TGCGCCAGCAGCCAAGAGTCCGCGGCCGCCCAGTACTTC
CASSQESAAAQYF
>NA|TRBJ1-1|NA|TRBV29-1
TGCAGCGTTGACGGTGGTCAGGGCAGGGGAACAGCTTTCTTT
CSVDGGQGRGTAFF
>NA|TRBJ2-5|NA|TRBV18
TGTGCCAGCTCACCTATCGGGGGAAGTGGAGAGACCCAGTACTTC
CASSPIGGSGETQYF
>NA|TRBJ1-2|NA|TRBV27
TGTGCCAGCAGTTTAGGGGGCAGCCTAGGCTACACCTTC
CASSLGGSLGYTF
>NA|TRBJ2-7|TRBD1|TRBV15
TGTGCCACCAGCATGACCGGGACAGGGGTTCTCAGCGAGCAGTACTTC
CATSMTGTGVLSEQYF
>NA|TRBJ1-2|TRBD1|TRBV9
TGTGCCAGCAGCGCCAGAACAGGGGGAGTAGACTATGGCTACACCTTC
CASSARTGGVDYGYTF
>NA|TRBJ1-5|NA|TRBV6-1
TGTGCCAGCAGTTCCGGGACGGTTAGCAATCAGCCCCAGCATTTT
CASSSGTVSNQPQHF
>NA|TRBJ2-4|TRBD1|TRBV2
TGTGCCAGCAGTGACGGGACAGGGATGAGCAAAAACATTCAGTACTTC
CASSDGTGMSKNIQYF
>once|TRBJ2-1|TRBD2|TRBV7-2
TGTGCCAGCAGCTTATTCGACCTAGCGGCGCACTTCTTC
CASSLFDLAAHFF
>NA|TRBJ2-5|NA|TRBV24-1
TGTGCCACCAGTGGACACCGACAAGAGACCCAGTACTTC
CATSGHRQETQYF
>once|TRBJ2-7|TRBD1|TRBV2
TGTGCCAGCAGGGGACAGGGAGGGCCCTACGAGCAGTACTTC
CASRGQGGPYEQYF
>NA|TRBJ2-3|NA|TRBV19
TGTGCCAGTACAGGGGGCACAGATACGCAGTATTTT
CASTGGTDTQYF
>NA|TRBJ2-7|NA|TRBV7-8
TGTGCCAGCAGCCGCGCGGGGTTTGACGAGCAGTACTTC
CASSRAGFDEQYF
>once|TRBJ2-7|NA|TRBV6-1
TGTGCCAGCAGTGAAGTGCAAGAGTGGTACTTC
CASSEVQEWYF
>NA|TRBJ2-5|NA|TRBV20-1
TGCAGTGCTATGTGGGAGACCCAGTACTTC
CSAMWETQYF
>NA|TRBJ2-1|NA|TRBV27
TGTGCCAGCAGTAACAGAGACAATGAGCAGTTCTTC
CASSNRDNEQFF
>NA|TRBJ1-1|NA|TRBV3-1
TGTGCCAGCAGCCCCCGGACGGGGGGCACCTTAGCTTTCTTT
CASSPRTGGTLAFF